What follows are 22 T cell receptor beta chains derived from one specimen sequenced in a study of T cells in Graves' hyperthyroidism and ophthalmopathy. It was RNA transcripts that yielded the amplified TCR beta CDR3 regions. The TCR CDR3 was amplified in a first-round RT-PCR using the HTBI primer set. In TCRdb, the multiplex PCR reads were re-called with MiXCR into one record per CDR3 protein. There are roughly 330,000 distinct CDR3 sequences in the sample; about 15% occur only once, and roughly a third lies in the top ten. What was sequenced was blood. The receptors derive from a young man with Graves' hyperthyroidism.

The rearrangement uses TRBV20-1 and TRBJ2-7; 7 nucleotides agree with TRBD1. Unmatched junction bases numbered 14, after V lost 6 bases and J lost 3 bases. The germline gives CDR1 DFQATT, CDR2 SNEGSKA (reference sequence). The length of the CDR3 is 15 residues. The CDR3 spells CSASRGQLINYEQYF. As DNA, the CDR3 is TGCAGTGCCAGTCGGGGACAGTTAATAAACTACGAGCAGTACTTC.

This clonotype was seen many times. This rearrangement joins TRBV28 to TRBJ1-1; D not resolved. This CDR3 region has 11 residues. Germline-derived CDR1 and CDR2 are MDHEN and SYDVKM. The ends were cut back, 8 bases at V and 0 bases at J, with 4 bases in the middle. The CDR3 sequence is CASLVNTEAFF. The DNA for the CDR3 is TGTGCCAGCCTCGTGAACACTGAAGCTTTCTTT. The full variable domain, completed using reference TRBV28 and TRBJ1-1, is DVKVTQSSRYLVKRTGEKVFLECVQDMDHENMFWYRQDPGLGLRLIYFSYDVKMKEKGDIPEGYSVSREKKERFSLILESASTNQTSMYLCASLVNTEAFFGQGTRLTVV.

This clonotype appeared a few times. The chain employs TRBV6-1 and TRBJ2-7, with unresolved D. V was pared by 6 bases and J by 1 base, with 10 bases between. The germline V gene encodes CDR1 MNHNS and CDR2 SASEGT. This CDR3 region has 13 residues. CDR3 in amino acids: CASSAGRSYEQYF. The CDR3 DNA follows: TGTGCCAGCAGCGCCGGCAGGTCCTACGAGCAGTACTTC.

The chain employs TRBV6-1 and TRBJ2-7, with TRBD1 identical over 8 bases. Germline CDR1 reads MNHNS; CDR2 reads SASEGT. CDR3 length: 13 residues. The V gene end was trimmed by 10 bases and the J gene end by 0 bases; junction bases not matched to a gene: 5. CDR3 in amino acids: CATRTGSSYEQYF. Written as DNA, the CDR3 is TGTGCCACCCGGACAGGGTCCTCCTACGAGCAGTACTTC.

A few counts support this clonotype. The chain carries TRBV7-9 and TRBJ1-4, with TRBD1 matching 9 bases. The trim removed 4 bases at V and 6 bases at J, leaving 9 bases unmatched. The CDR3 spans 16 residues. Germline assignment: CDR1 SEHNR and CDR2 FQNEAQ (reference sequence). CDR3 in DNA: TGTGCCAGCAGCTCCCTTGGGAGGACAGGGGATGAAAAACTGTTTTTT. It codes for CASSSLGRTGDEKLFF.

The rearrangement links TRBV3-1 to TRBJ2-1, with 13 bases identical to TRBD2. V dropped 4 bases and J dropped 6; count of bases not matched to a gene: 9. The CDR3 extends over 17 amino acids. Germline CDR1 LGHDT, CDR2 YNNKEL (reference sequence). CDR3 protein: CASSLYPGLAGSNEQFF. CDR3 coding DNA: TGTGCCAGCAGCCTCTACCCGGGACTAGCGGGGTCCAATGAGCAGTTCTTC.

This clonotype was counted many times. The rearrangement joins TRBV12-3 or TRBV12-4 to TRBJ1-1, with D possibly TRBD1 on 6 matching bases. This CDR3 has 14 residues. Trimming removed 6 bases from V and 1 base from J, with 12 bases in between. The CDR3: CASSPRTANTEAFF. The CDR3 coding sequence is TGTGCCAGCAGCCCTCGGACAGCGAACACTGAAGCTTTCTTT.

The chain employs TRBV18 and TRBJ2-1; TRBD2 matches at 15 bases. The CDR3 has 16 amino acids. The germline V gene encodes CDR1 KGHSH and CDR2 LQKENI. The J segment lost 6 bases and the V segment lost 8 bases, leaving 8 bases of the junction unmatched. CDR3 sequence reads: CASLDTGLAGGNEQFF. DNA of the CDR3: TGTGCCAGCCTCGACACGGGACTAGCGGGAGGCAATGAGCAGTTCTTC.

This clonotype was detected a few times. The genes are TRBV20-1 and TRBJ2-3; the D gene is possibly TRBD1 (6 bases). This CDR3 spans 13 amino acids. V lost 5 bases, J lost 2 bases, and 11 bases lay in between. The germline V gene has CDR1 DFQATT and CDR2 SNEGSKA (reference sequence). The CDR3 DNA follows: TGCAGTGCTGTATGGGGGCCCACAGATACGCAGTATTTT. It codes for CSAVWGPTDTQYF.

This clonotype occurred a few times. J is TRBJ2-5 and V is TRBV7-8, with D unclear. This CDR3 contains 11 residues. CDR1 and CDR2 from the germline V gene are SGHVS and FQNEAQ. V dropped 10 bases and J dropped 0 bases, with 6 bases sitting between them. CDR3 sequence (DNA): TGTGCCACCGGGTACCAAGAGACCCAGTACTTC. This encodes CATGYQETQYF.

In the case of this clonotype: At one of its ends the junction is not consistent with the germline gene, which may arise from a read error. The rearrangement uses TRBV7-7 and TRBJ2-1, with D maybe TRBD2 (5 bases). The CDR3 is 16 residues long. Germline V gives CDR1 SSHAT, CDR2 FNYEAQ (reference sequence). The CDR3 nucleotides read TGTGCTAGCAGCTTTTCTCCTTTTGCGGGCTACAATGAGCAGTTCTTC. Its protein is CASSFSPFAGYNEQFF.

The chain joins TRBV5-8 to TRBJ2-5; D uncertain. V gave up 5 bases and J gave up 2 bases, with 16 bases separating them. CDR1 is SGHTS and CDR2 is YDEGEE in the germline V gene. The CDR3 runs 15 residues. CDR3 protein: CASSPAQTPQETQYF. CDR3 nucleotide sequence: TGTGCCAGCAGTCCAGCCCAGACACCACAAGAGACCCAGTACTTC.

V gene TRBV9 combines with J gene TRBJ2-1; 8 bases are shared with TRBD2. V was clipped by 5 bases and J by 3 bases; unmatched bases: 10. The V gene's germline CDR1 is SGDLS and CDR2 YYNGEE. CDR3 length: 16 amino acids. CDR3 protein: CASSYSGNPHYNEQFF. CDR3 coding DNA: TGTGCCAGCAGTTATAGCGGGAACCCTCACTACAATGAGCAGTTCTTC.

At least ten counts were recorded for this clonotype. The rearrangement uses TRBV25-1 and TRBJ1-1; D is unclear. The germline CDR1 and CDR2 sequences are MGHDK and SYGVNS. The V end lost 4 bases, the J end lost 4 bases, and 10 bases lay between the germline ends. This CDR3 contains 13 residues. This CDR3 reads CASSVNAGTEAFF. As DNA, the CDR3 is TGTGCCAGCAGTGTCAACGCAGGCACTGAAGCTTTCTTT. Full variable domain (rest looked up from reference TRBV25-1 and TRBJ1-1): EADIYQTPRYLVIGTGKKITLECSQTMGHDKMYWYQQDPGMELHLIHYSYGVNSTEKGDLSSESTVSRIRTEHFPLTLESARPSHTSQYLCASSVNAGTEAFFGQGTRLTVV.

This clonotype occurred a few times. The chain links TRBV10-3 to TRBJ1-5; D is possibly TRBD1 (5 bases). Germline V lookup: CDR1 ENHRY, CDR2 SYGVKD. This CDR3 is 15 amino acids long. The V end was cut by 2 bases, the J end by 1 base, with 9 bases between. The CDR3: CAISEPGRSNQPQHF. The CDR3 DNA is TGTGCCATCAGTGAGCCGGGACGAAGCAATCAGCCCCAGCATTTT.

This clonotype was recorded at least ten times. The chain is built from TRBV29-1 and TRBJ2-1; 13 positions agree with TRBD2. CDR1 SQVTM and CDR2 ANQGSEA come from the germline V gene. CDR3 size: 13 residues. Losses at the gene ends were 7 bases for V and 7 bases for J; bases not matched to a gene: 4. The CDR3 spells CSAGTSGTNEQFF. The CDR3 DNA reads TGCAGCGCCGGGACTAGCGGGACTAATGAGCAGTTCTTC.

The chain is built from TRBV11-2 and TRBJ2-2; the match to TRBD2 covers 10 bases. V shed 3 bases and J 1 base; nucleotides not matched to a gene: 5. The CDR3 is made up of 17 amino acids. Germline CDR1 SGHAT, CDR2 FQNNGV. CDR3 sequence reads: CASSFPSGRGNTGELFF. The CDR3 region has the DNA TGTGCCAGCAGCTTCCCTAGCGGGAGAGGGAACACCGGGGAGCTGTTTTTT. Using reference TRBV11-2 and TRBJ2-2 for the parts outside the CDR3, the full variable domain is EAGVAQSPRYKIIEKRQSVAFWCNPISGHATLYWYQQILGQGPKLLIQFQNNGVVDDSQLPKDRFSAERLKGVDSTLKIQPAKLEDSAVYLCASSFPSGRGNTGELFFGEGSRLTVL.

There are many counts of this clonotype. The chain uses TRBV11-3 and TRBJ2-1; 14 bases fit TRBD2. The V segment lost 5 bases and the J segment 6 bases; nucleotides outside the gene matches: 6. The CDR3 spans 16 residues. Looked up from germline, CDR1 is SGHNT and CDR2 is YENEEA. The CDR3 reads CASSLRLAGGGNEQFF. CDR3 nucleotides: TGTGCCAGCAGCCTAAGACTAGCGGGAGGGGGCAATGAGCAGTTCTTC. The full variable domain, its missing parts supplied by reference TRBV11-3 and TRBJ2-1, is EAGVVQSPRYKIIEKKQPVAFWCNPISGHNTLYWYLQNLGQGPELLIRYENEEAVDDSQLPKDRFSAERLKGVDSTLKIQPAELGDSAVYLCASSLRLAGGGNEQFFGPGTRLTVL.

This clonotype was counted between two and nine times. This chain uses TRBV28 with TRBJ2-4; 7 bases are shared with TRBD1. There are 16 residues in the CDR3. Looked up from germline, CDR1 is MDHEN and CDR2 is SYDVKM. With 4 bases clipped from V and 6 bases from J, the junction kept 12 bases outside the gene matches. As DNA, the CDR3 is TGTGCCAGCAGTTCCCTAGGGGCCCGGGACAGAAACATTCAGTACTTC. Translation gives CASSSLGARDRNIQYF. The full variable domain, completed using reference TRBV28 and TRBJ2-4, is DVKVTQSSRYLVKRTGEKVFLECVQDMDHENMFWYRQDPGLGLRLIYFSYDVKMKEKGDIPEGYSVSREKKERFSLILESASTNQTSMYLCASSSLGARDRNIQYFGAGTRLSVL.

V usage is TRBV28 and J usage is TRBJ2-7; TRBD2 agrees at 8 bases. Germline CDR1 MDHEN, CDR2 SYDVKM. J lost 5 bases, V lost 7 bases, and 7 bases had no gene match. The CDR3 sequence is 13 residues long. The CDR3 region has the DNA TGTGCCAGCAACCTAAGCGGGAGCGACGAGCAGTACTTC. Translation: CASNLSGSDEQYF.

There are a few counts of this clonotype. The rearrangement joins TRBV12-3 or TRBV12-4 to TRBJ1-3, with D perhaps matching TRBD1 (5 bases). The CDR3 has 15 residues. Trimming stripped 7 bases from V and 4 bases from J, with 17 bases between. CDR3 protein: CASTFDGANGNTIYF. In nucleotides, the CDR3 is TGTGCCAGCACCTTTGACGGGGCAAACGGAAACACCATATATTTT.

The CDR3 region is CASSVESNQQYTGELFF. The CDR3 coding sequence is TGTGCCAGCAGCGTAGAGTCAAACCAACAGTACACCGGGGAGCTGTTTTTT. The V call is TRBV9, the J call TRBJ2-2; D uncertain. The germline CDR1 and CDR2 sequences are SGDLS and YYNGEE. The CDR3 loop spans 17 amino acids. V was shortened by 0 bases and J by 3 bases, with 15 bases between the two germline ends. Using reference TRBV9 and TRBJ2-2 for the parts outside the CDR3, the full variable domain is DSGVTQTPKHLITATGQRVTLRCSPRSGDLSVYWYQQSLDQGLQFLIQYYNGEERAKGNILERFSAQQFPDLHSELNLSSLELGDSALYFCASSVESNQQYTGELFFGEGSRLTVL.